These 23 T cell receptor beta chains share one sample of origin, sequenced in a study of OX40 agonist ivuxolimab in advanced cancers. Only in-frame clones appear in the TCRdb table, and some are missing; sequencing was by immunoSEQ multiplex PCR. The repertoire has tens of thousands of clones, 85% of them found once; the top ten carry roughly 20%. Sequencing was performed on CD4+ or CD8+ T cells sorted from blood, taken in a trial of the OX40 agonist ivuxolimab. The receptors originated from an adult with an advanced solid tumor such as melanoma, head and neck, liver or kidney cancer.

The CDR3: CASSQEDGHRGNEQFF. As DNA, the CDR3 is TGCGCCAGCAGCCAAGAAGACGGCCACCGCGGCAATGAGCAGTTCTTC. The rearrangement joins TRBV4-1 to TRBJ2-1; D is uncertain. Germline CDR1 and CDR2: MGHRA and YSYEKL. The CDR3 covers 16 residues. Trimming cost V 0 bases and J 6 bases, with 15 bases left between them.

The genes are TRBV7-2 and TRBJ1-5, with D tentatively TRBD1 (5 bases). The CDR3 has 16 amino acids. V lost 0 bases and J 9 bases, leaving 18 bases between the germline ends. Per the germline V gene, CDR1 is SGHTA and CDR2 is FQGNSA. CDR3 residues: CASSLAPRQGGRPQHF. The CDR3 DNA reads TGTGCCAGCAGCTTAGCGCCCCGGCAGGGAGGGAGGCCCCAGCATTTT.

The V and J genes are TRBV4-1 and TRBJ1-2; D is perhaps TRBD1 (6 bases). CDR1 and CDR2 from the germline V gene are MGHRA and YSYEKL. The CDR3 consists of 15 residues. Between the trimmed V and J ends, which lost 0 bases and 2 bases, there was a span of 10 bases. CDR3 amino acids: CASSQDRGTNYGYTF. The CDR3 DNA is TGCGCCAGCAGCCAAGATAGGGGGACCAACTATGGCTACACCTTC.

This clone occurred once. This chain uses TRBV18 with TRBJ1-5; D unclear. This CDR3 has 17 residues. Germline CDR1 reads KGHSH; CDR2 reads LQKENI. V lost 2 bases to trimming and J lost 0 bases, with 14 bases between them. CDR3 loop: CASSPERTVGSNQPQHF. The CDR3 region has the DNA TGTGCCAGCTCACCAGAGAGGACCGTGGGTAGCAATCAGCCCCAGCATTTT.

The CDR3 here is CASSLDLGVYNEQFF. The CDR3 DNA follows: TGTGCCAGCAGCTTAGATTTGGGGGTTTACAATGAGCAGTTCTTC. The genes are TRBV7-2 and TRBJ2-1; D assignment may be TRBD1 or TRBD2 (5 bases each). V shed 1 base and J shed 4 bases, with 11 bases lying between them. The CDR3 sequence is 15 residues long. Germline V CDR1 and CDR2: SGHTA, FQGNSA. Full variable domain (remainder filled in from reference TRBV7-2 and TRBJ2-1): GAGVSQSPSNKVTEKGKDVELRCDPISGHTALYWYRQSLGQGLEFLIYFQGNSAPDKSGLPSDRFSAERTGGSVSTLTIQRTQQEDSAVYLCASSLDLGVYNEQFFGPGTRLTVL.

This chain connects TRBV19 to TRBJ2-7; 8 nucleotides align to TRBD1. The length of the CDR3 is 15 residues. The V and J ends lost 4 bases and 2 bases, in that order; junction bases with no gene match: 7. Per germline, CDR1 LNHDA and CDR2 SQIVND (reference sequence). The CDR3 DNA sequence: TGTGCCAGTAGTACGACCGGGACAGGAACCTACGAGCAGTACTTC. This encodes CASSTTGTGTYEQYF. Filled out from reference TRBV19 and TRBJ2-7, the complete variable domain reads DGGITQSPKYLFRKEGQNVTLSCEQNLNHDAMYWYRQDPGQGLRLIYYSQIVNDFQKGDIAEGYSVSREKKESFPLTVTSAQKNPTAFYLCASSTTGTGTYEQYFGPGTRLTVT.

This clone was counted a few times. The J gene is TRBJ1-1, the V gene TRBV4-3, with no clear D. Germline V gene lookup returns CDR1 LGHNA and CDR2 YSLEER. Trimming stripped 0 bases from V and 1 base from J, with 12 bases between. The length of the CDR3 is 16 residues. CDR3 protein: CASSQEDERPNTEAFF. The CDR3 bases are TGCGCCAGCAGCCAAGAAGATGAACGCCCGAACACTGAAGCTTTCTTT.

The rearrangement links TRBV4-3 to TRBJ2-1, with D possibly matching TRBD1 (7 bases). Germline V gene sequence: CDR1 LGHNA, CDR2 YSLEER. V gave up 0 bases and J gave up 2 bases, with 14 bases separating them. CDR3 length: 17 residues. The CDR3 spells CASSQDRETGTYNEQFF. The CDR3 DNA follows: TGCGCCAGCAGCCAAGATCGGGAGACAGGGACCTACAATGAGCAGTTCTTC.

In its sample, this clone was seen a few times. V and J are TRBV2 and TRBJ2-7; 8 bases align to TRBD1. Trimming took 3 bases from V and 2 from J; bases not matched to a gene: 3. Germline V gene sequence: CDR1 SNHLY, CDR2 FYNNEI. The CDR3 sequence is 14 residues long. CDR3 protein: CASSDADRAYEQYF. CDR3 sequence (DNA): TGTGCCAGCAGTGACGCGGACAGGGCCTACGAGCAGTACTTC.

J is TRBJ1-4 and V is TRBV7-3, with D uncertain. Germline assignment: CDR1 SGHTA and CDR2 FQGTGA. V was clipped by 0 bases and J by 0 bases, with 8 bases between them. The CDR3 loop spans 16 amino acids. The CDR3 DNA reads as TGTGCCAGCAGCTTAACGTTAAGCGCAACTAATGAAAAACTGTTTTTT. Translating it yields CASSLTLSATNEKLFF.

This clone has only one observation. The chain uses TRBV28 and TRBJ1-1; D call uncertain. Trimming cost V 7 bases and J 7 bases, with 16 bases left between them. CDR1 and CDR2 from the germline V gene are MDHEN and SYDVKM. The CDR3 is made up of 13 amino acids. The CDR3 reads CASTLVLRSEAFF. The DNA for the CDR3 is TGTGCCAGCACCCTCGTGTTGAGGAGTGAAGCTTTCTTT. The whole variable domain, filled in from reference TRBV28 and TRBJ1-1, reads DVKVTQSSRYLVKRTGEKVFLECVQDMDHENMFWYRQDPGLGLRLIYFSYDVKMKEKGDIPEGYSVSREKKERFSLILESASTNQTSMYLCASTLVLRSEAFFGQGTRLTVV.

The chain is built from TRBV4-1 and TRBJ2-7, with 10 bases aligning to TRBD1. The CDR3 loop spans 15 amino acids. Trimming took 3 bases from V and 7 from J; bases not matched to a gene: 9. Looked up from germline, CDR1 is MGHRA and CDR2 is YSYEKL. The CDR3 DNA reads as TGCGCCAGCAGCCAGTGGGCCGGACAGGGGGAGGAGCAGTACTTC. This encodes CASSQWAGQGEEQYF.

The chain is built from TRBV21-1 and TRBJ1-5. TRBV21-1 is described as a pseudogene. This CDR3 is built from 17 residues. CDR3 loop: CASSKKKGGRSNQPQHF. CDR3 nucleotide sequence: TGTGCCAGCAGCAAGAAGAAGGGGGGAAGGAGCAATCAGCCCCAGCATTTT.

The chain joins TRBV15 to TRBJ2-7; TRBD1 matches at 9 bases. Germline V gene data show CDR1 as LNHNV and CDR2 as YYDKDF (reference sequence). This CDR3 has 13 residues. Trimming cost V 8 bases and J 0 bases; bases outside gene matches: 2. The DNA of the CDR3 is TGTGCCACCCGGACAGGGGCCTCCTACGAGCAGTACTTC. The encoded protein is CATRTGASYEQYF. The full variable domain, with the rest looked up from reference TRBV15 and TRBJ2-7, is DAMVIQNPRYQVTQFGKPVTLSCSQTLNHNVMYWYQQKSSQAPKLLFHYYDKDFNNEADTPDNFQSRRPNTSFCFLDIRSPGLGDTAMYLCATRTGASYEQYFGPGTRLTVT.

In its sample, this clone ranks as medium-sized. The V and J genes are TRBV6-5 and TRBJ1-1, with D maybe TRBD1 (5 bases). The germline CDR1 and CDR2 sequences are MNHEY and SVGAGI. V was pared by 5 bases and J by 2 bases, with 15 bases between. The CDR3 is 15 residues long. The DNA of the CDR3 is TGTGCCAGCAGTCCTGGACGGGGGTTTAACACTGAAGCTTTCTTT. It is translated as CASSPGRGFNTEAFF.

This clone was picked up a small number of times. This chain uses TRBV6-6 with TRBJ1-1; maybe TRBD1 (5 bases). Between the trimmed V and J ends, which lost 7 bases and 3 bases, there was a span of 12 bases. This CDR3 is 13 amino acids long. Germline values: CDR1 MNHNY, CDR2 SVGAGI (reference sequence). The CDR3 loop is CASTGTVYTEAFF. CDR3 bases: TGTGCCAGCACAGGGACGGTTTACACTGAAGCTTTCTTT.

Only a few counts were recorded for this clone. CDR3 DNA sequence: TGTGCCAGCAGCTCTCAGCCCCAGCATTTT. This sequence encodes CASSSQPQHF. The chain joins TRBV28 to TRBJ1-5; D call uncertain. Germline assignment: CDR1 MDHEN and CDR2 SYDVKM. Deletions cut 6 bases from V and 6 bases from J, with 3 bases between. This CDR3 is 10 amino acids long. Drawing the rest from reference TRBV28 and TRBJ1-5, the complete variable domain is DVKVTQSSRYLVKRTGEKVFLECVQDMDHENMFWYRQDPGLGLRLIYFSYDVKMKEKGDIPEGYSVSREKKERFSLILESASTNQTSMYLCASSSQPQHFGDGTRLSIL.

This clone was counted only a few times. This chain links TRBV7-8 with TRBJ1-2; the D is unclear. With 5 bases removed from V and 5 bases from J, the gap between germline ends came to 18 bases. Germline V gives CDR1 SGHVS, CDR2 FQNEAQ. The CDR3 contains 15 residues. CDR3 residues: CASSPRYVPPYGYTF. The CDR3 DNA follows: TGTGCCAGCAGCCCCCGGTATGTCCCCCCTTATGGCTACACCTTC.

The chain carries TRBV27 and TRBJ2-7, with 7 positions matching TRBD1. The junction had 7 bases not matched to a gene; V was cut back by 6 bases and J by 2 bases. In germline, CDR1 is MNHEY, CDR2 SMNVEV (reference sequence). The CDR3 runs to 14 residues. The CDR3 loop reads CASSFSGQTYEQYF. CDR3 nucleotides: TGTGCCAGCAGCTTCTCGGGACAGACCTACGAGCAGTACTTC.

The chain recombines TRBV9 with TRBJ1-4; maybe TRBD1 (5 bases). Germline CDR1 is SGDLS and CDR2 is YYNGEE. This CDR3 is built from 15 residues. V lost 3 bases to trimming and J lost 4 bases, with 13 bases between them. The CDR3 DNA reads TGTGCCAGCAGCGCCCAGGGCAATATTAATGAAAAACTGTTTTTT. Translating it yields CASSAQGNINEKLFF.

V and J are TRBV14 and TRBJ2-1; no definite D call. The V and J ends lost 5 bases and 5 bases respectively, with 13 bases between them. The germline V gene has CDR1 SGHDN and CDR2 FVKESK. CDR3 size: 14 residues. In DNA, the CDR3 is TGTGCCAGCAGCAATACCGGATTGAACAATGAGCAGTTCTTC. Encoded protein: CASSNTGLNNEQFF.

The chain is built from TRBV7-9 and TRBJ1-6; no reliable D call. The germline V gene encodes CDR1 SEHNR and CDR2 FQNEAQ (reference sequence). V was pared by 4 bases and J by 6 bases, with 4 bases between. The CDR3 runs to 12 residues. The CDR3 nucleotides are TGTGCCAGCAGCTACGGTAATTCACCCCTCCACTTT. This gives the protein CASSYGNSPLHF.

The V call is TRBV9, the J call TRBJ2-3, with 9 bases identical to TRBD2. CDR1 SGDLS and CDR2 YYNGEE come from the germline V gene. The CDR3 has 18 residues. The J segment lost 1 base and the V segment lost 7 bases, leaving 16 bases of the junction unmatched. CDR3 in amino acids: CASRAGRGGAFGTDTQYF. The CDR3 DNA is TGTGCCAGCCGCGCGGGGCGGGGGGGCGCTTTTGGCACAGATACGCAGTATTTT.